The TCR beta chain described here comes from a study of glioma-infiltrating T cells. Deletions cut 5 bases from V and 9 bases from J, with 9 bases between. CDR1 and CDR2 (germline): SQVTM, ANQGSEA. The CDR3 totals 10 residues. Whole-study findings and limits: Only very few CDR3 sequences appeared in both tissue and blood. Gliomas, especially low-grade, showed above-expected tissue-blood divergence; non-neoplastic patients showed below.

The iRepertoire nested amplicon-rescue multiplex PCR amplified TCR alpha and beta CDR3s from RNA. Tissue mRNA or PBMC total RNA, about 85-400 ng, went into one-step reverse transcription and amplification. MiXCR was run by TCRdb on the multiplex PCR reads, yielding one entry per CDR3 protein. Here the sample spans more than 110,000 distinct CDR3 sequences, approximately 39% being singletons. This clonotype has a single count. Its antigen remains unknown. The clonotype originates from a human donor with low-grade glioma or glioblastoma, undergoing nonglioma brain surgery, or in good health (not recorded which). This sequence joins TRBV29-1 and TRBJ2-3; D ambiguous. The sequencing input was glioma tissue, nonneoplastic brain tissue, or PBMCs (not recorded which). Here the CDR3 reads CSVIGATQYF. CDR3 DNA sequence: TGCAGCGTTATCGGTGCGACGCAGTATTTT.